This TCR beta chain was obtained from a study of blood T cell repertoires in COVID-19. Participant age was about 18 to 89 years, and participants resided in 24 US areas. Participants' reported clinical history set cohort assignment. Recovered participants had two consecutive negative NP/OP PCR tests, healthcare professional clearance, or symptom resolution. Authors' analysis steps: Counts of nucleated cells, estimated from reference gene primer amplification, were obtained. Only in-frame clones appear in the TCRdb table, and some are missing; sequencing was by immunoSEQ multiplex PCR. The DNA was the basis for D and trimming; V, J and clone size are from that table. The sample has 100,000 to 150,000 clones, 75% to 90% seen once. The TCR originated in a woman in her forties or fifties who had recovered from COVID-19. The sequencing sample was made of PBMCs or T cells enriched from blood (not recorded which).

The CDR3 nucleotides read TGTGCCAGTTGGGCGGGGGGCCATAACACAGATACGCAGTATTTT. Translation: CASWAGGHNTDTQYF. The rearrangement links TRBV27 to TRBJ2-3; 8 bases map to TRBD2. Trimming removed 9 bases from V and 2 bases from J; junction bases left unmatched: 10. The CDR3 totals 15 residues. Germline loops: CDR1 MNHEY, CDR2 SMNVEV (reference sequence).